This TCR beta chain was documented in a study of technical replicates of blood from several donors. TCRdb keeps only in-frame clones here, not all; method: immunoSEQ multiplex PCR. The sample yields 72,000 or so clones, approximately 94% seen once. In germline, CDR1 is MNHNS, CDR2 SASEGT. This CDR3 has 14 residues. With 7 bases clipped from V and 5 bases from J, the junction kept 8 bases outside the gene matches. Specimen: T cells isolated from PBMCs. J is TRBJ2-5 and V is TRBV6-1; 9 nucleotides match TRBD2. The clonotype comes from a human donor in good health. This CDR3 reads CASKEGTSTETQYF. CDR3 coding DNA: TGTGCCAGCAAGGAGGGGACTAGCACGGAGACCCAGTACTTC.